A single sample is the source of the 32 T cell receptor gamma chains below, sequenced in a study of γδ T cells in repeated Plasmodium falciparum infection. TCRdb re-called clones from the multiplex PCR reads via CATT. The sample records approximately 25,000 gamma-chain clones, under 3% being singletons. Vgamma9/Vdelta2+ and Vdelta2-negative gammadelta T cells were flow-sorted from PBMC for bulk sequencing. The sequencing sample was made of gamma-delta T cells from blood. Every receptor here comes from a pool of human donors (malaria-infected and uninfected, not separated).

Details on this clone: TCRdb pairs this DNA with a much larger clone's protein that differs at residue 5, likely a read error; the protein shown was translated from the DNA. V usage is TRGV2 and J usage is TRGJ1 or TRGJ2. No J segment appears in TCRdb, so it was assigned here by matching the sequence to germline. Germline V CDR1 and CDR2: EGSNGY, YDSYNSKV. The ends lost 6 bases at V and 2 bases at J; junction bases unmatched: 10. The CDR3 length is 14 residues. CDR3 amino acids: CATWNFLDYYKKLF. CDR3 nucleotide sequence: TGTGCCACCTGGAATTTTTTGGATTATTATAAGAAACTCTTT.

This clone was recorded many times. TCRdb lists the protein of a much larger clone for this DNA, which differs at residue 3, so this is likely a read error; the protein given here is translated from the DNA itself. The chain employs TRGV8 and TRGJ1 or TRGJ2. The J gene was missing in TCRdb and was found by matching the end of the DNA to germline. Germline CDR1 and CDR2: VENAVY and YDSYNSRV. This CDR3 region has 12 residues. Here the CDR3 reads CAIWDRPYKKLF. For the CDR3, the DNA is TGTGCCATCTGGGATAGACCCTATAAGAAACTCTTT.

This clone appeared many times. This DNA's translation differs at residue 9 from TCRdb's protein, which comes from a much larger clone; a read error is likely, and the protein shown is translated from the DNA. The V and J genes are TRGV9 and TRGJ1 or TRGJ2. This CDR3 contains 15 residues. V shed 4 bases and J 3 bases; nucleotides not matched to a gene: 12. CDR1 is GITISATS and CDR2 is ISYDGTV in the germline V gene (reference sequence). The CDR3, as DNA: TGTGCCTTGTGGGATGTCAATCAGAGTTATTATAAGAAACTCTTT. Translating gives CALWDVNQSYYKKLF.

Many counts were recorded for this clone. A much larger clone differs from this one at a single base, so this may be a read error. The chain is built from TRGV4 and TRGJ1 or TRGJ2. TCRdb is silent on the J gene; assignment here came from matching the DNA to germline. The CDR3 length is 13 residues. Losses at the gene ends were 2 bases for V and 12 bases for J; bases not matched to a gene: 13. The germline CDR1 and CDR2 sequences are EGSTGY and YDSYTSSV. The CDR3, as DNA: TGTGCCACCTGGGATGTGGGGGGGAGAGGGAAACTCTTT. This codes for CATWDVGGRGKLF.

This clone was seen repeatedly, ten times or more. Given a far larger clone just one base away, this is likely a sequencing read error. Other DNA sequences from this sample encode an identical CDR3 as well. The chain recombines TRGV2 with TRGJ1 or TRGJ2. The length of the CDR3 is 16 residues. The germline CDR1 and CDR2 sequences are EGSNGY and YDSYNSKV. The CDR3 sequence is CATWDGIRSNYYKKLF. CDR3 bases: TGTGCCACCTGGGACGGTATACGTTCGAATTATTATAAGAAACTCTTC.

This clone was found a few times. TCRdb's protein, taken from a much larger clone, differs from this DNA's translation at residue 6, likely owing to a read error; the protein displayed comes from the DNA. This sequence joins TRGV4 and TRGJ1 or TRGJ2. The J gene, left out of TCRdb, was set here by checking the DNA against germline. There are 17 residues in the CDR3. The V and J ends lost 6 bases and 4 bases, in that order; junction bases with no gene match: 21. From germline, CDR1 is EGSTGY and CDR2 YDSYTSSV. The CDR3, as DNA: TGTGCCACCTGGACCACGGAGACCTCCCAACTCTATTATAAGAAACTCTTT. The encoded protein is CATWTTETSQLYYKKLF.

This clone has more than one count but fewer than ten. A read error likely explains this, since a far larger clone differs by one base. Other DNA sequences in the same sample also yield this CDR3. The rearrangement uses TRGV2 and TRGJP2. Here the J gene came from matching the DNA to germline, since TCRdb omits it. Germline V gene sequence: CDR1 EGSNGY, CDR2 YDSYNSKV. The length of the CDR3 is 15 residues. In nucleotides, the CDR3 is TGCGCCACCTGGACTCAATATAGTAGTGATTGGATCAAGACGTTT. As protein: CATWTQYSSDWIKTF.

This clone showed up many times. CDR3 DNA sequence: TGTGCCTTGTGGAGGAGGAGTGATTGGATCAAGACGTTT. Its translation is CALWRRSDWIKTF. This chain joins TRGV9 and TRGJP2. TCRdb carries no J gene annotation; the J gene was assigned here by matching the DNA with germline. The ends lost 6 bases at V and 5 bases at J; junction bases unmatched: 6. Germline CDR1 reads GITISATS; CDR2 reads ISYDGTV (reference sequence). The CDR3 extends over 13 amino acids.

This clone was detected many times. TCRdb records a much larger clone's protein for this DNA, with a difference at residue 5 that likely arises from a read error; the protein given is the translation of the DNA. The chain has TRGV9 and TRGJ1 or TRGJ2. The J gene comes from matching the DNA to germline here; TCRdb lacks it. The CDR3 loop spans 11 amino acids. CDR1 GITISATS and CDR2 ISYDGTV come from the germline V gene (reference sequence). The CDR3 DNA follows: TGTGCCTTGTGGGGGGTGATTGGGAAACTCTTT. It encodes CALWGVIGKLF.

This clone was found many times. This chain connects TRGV3 to TRGJ1 or TRGJ2. Germline lookup yields CDR1 VTNTFY and CDR2 YDVSTARD (reference sequence). V gave up 2 bases and J gave up 7 bases; unmatched junction bases: 5. The CDR3 length is 12 residues. CDR3 in DNA: TGTGCCACCTGGGACACCCGGTATAAGAAACTCTTT. It codes for CATWDTRYKKLF.

At least ten counts were recorded for this clone. With only one base between it and a far larger clone, this is likely a read error. This sample also contains other DNA sequences that code for the same CDR3. The CDR3 DNA follows: TGTGCCTTGTGGGAGGTGCACAATGGTGAAAATTATAAGAAACTCTTT. It translates to CALWEVHNGENYKKLF. The chain combines TRGV9 with TRGJ1 or TRGJ2. The J gene was missing in TCRdb and was found by matching the end of the DNA to germline. V dropped 0 bases and J dropped 5; count of bases not matched to a gene: 13. Germline CDR1 is GITISATS and CDR2 is ISYDGTV (reference sequence). The CDR3 length is 16 residues.

This clone was counted at least ten times. The protein in TCRdb stems from a much larger clone and differs at residue 4 from this DNA's translation, likely a read error; here the protein is translated from the DNA. The gene calls are TRGV3 and TRGJ1 or TRGJ2. This CDR3 region has 11 residues. Germline V CDR1 and CDR2: VTNTFY, YDVSTARD (reference sequence). The CDR3 protein is CATLDRHKKLF. In DNA, the CDR3 is TGTGCCACCTTGGACAGACATAAGAAACTCTTT.

This clone was seen ten or more times. CDR3: CATWVSTGWFKIF. The CDR3 DNA reads as TGTGCCACCTGGGTTTCTACTGGTTGGTTCAAGATATTT. This sequence joins TRGV2 and TRGJP1. CDR3 size: 13 residues. The V segment lost 5 bases and the J segment 5 bases; nucleotides outside the gene matches: 5. Germline CDR1 reads EGSNGY; CDR2 reads YDSYNSKV.

In its sample, this clone was seen many times. A read error likely explains why the TCRdb protein, taken from a much larger clone, differs from this DNA's translation at residue 3; the protein shown is translated from the DNA. The rearrangement uses TRGV4 and TRGJ1 or TRGJ2. Germline loops: CDR1 EGSTGY, CDR2 YDSYTSSV. The CDR3 is 13 residues long. The CDR3 loop reads CAAWDSMSYKKLF. The DNA for the CDR3 is TGTGCCGCCTGGGATAGTATGAGTTATAAGAAACTCTTT.

As concerns this clone: One base separates it from a far larger clone, so it is likely a read error. This CDR3 is also generated by other DNA sequences in the sample. There is no J gene call, but TRGV9 is given as the V gene. The CDR3 totals 17 residues. Germline V CDR1 and CDR2: GITISATS, ISYDGTV (reference sequence). Here the CDR3 reads CALWETTPELGKKIKVF. The CDR3, as DNA: TGTGCCTTGTGGGAGACCACCCCAGAGTTGGGCAAAAAAATCAAGGTATTC.

In its sample, this clone was seen a few times. For this DNA, TCRdb reports the protein of a much larger clone, which diverges at residue 8, most likely from a read error; the protein presented here is translated directly from the DNA. The chain recombines TRGV9 with TRGJP1. No J segment appears in TCRdb, so it was assigned here by matching the sequence to germline. The CDR3 loop spans 17 amino acids. Trimming cost V 4 bases and J 0 bases; bases outside gene matches: 11. Germline V CDR1 and CDR2: GITISATS, ISYDGTV (reference sequence). The CDR3 loop reads CALWDHRKYTTGWFKIF. In DNA form, the CDR3 reads TGTGCCTTGTGGGACCACAGGAAATATACCACTGGTTGGTTCAAGATATTT.

This clone was counted at least ten times. The V gene is TRGV8, the J gene TRGJ1 or TRGJ2. The CDR3 extends over 14 amino acids. The ends lost 2 bases at V and 6 bases at J; junction bases unmatched: 10. Germline CDR1 VENAVY, CDR2 YDSYNSRV. The CDR3 region has the DNA TGTGCCACCTGGGATATAACGACCTTTTATAAGAAACTCTTT. It specifies CATWDITTFYKKLF.

For this clone: The DNA is omitted, as the CDR3 cannot be located on it reliably, and the CDR3 follows TCRdb's listing. J gene calling gave no result, while the V gene is TRGV2. The CDR3 totals 31 residues, both ends included. Germline V gene lookup returns CDR1 EGSNGY and CDR2 YDSYNSKV. The CDR3 loop reads CATWELFYYKKLFGSEQHWLSQVSIGRIQHF.

This clone was seen many times. The translation of this DNA and the TCRdb protein of a much larger clone differ at residue 16, probably owing to a read error; the protein shown here is translated from the DNA. V usage is TRGV9 and J usage is TRGJP. In germline, CDR1 is GITISATS, CDR2 ISYDGTV (reference sequence). The CDR3 has 18 residues. The CDR3 reads CALWEPRDPELGKKIRVF. In DNA, the CDR3 is TGTGCCTTGTGGGAGCCCAGGGACCCGGAGTTGGGCAAAAAAATCAGGGTATTT.

This clone has at least ten counts. The protein recorded in TCRdb matches a much larger clone and deviates from this DNA's translation at residue 10, suggesting a read error; the protein here is obtained by translating the DNA. V usage is TRGV9 and J usage is TRGJ1 or TRGJ2. Germline trimming cut 0 bases from V and 15 bases from J; bases unmatched to any gene: 11. The CDR3 totals 12 residues. Germline CDR1 and CDR2: GITISATS and ISYDGTV (reference sequence). The CDR3 DNA reads as TGTGCCTTGTGGGAGGTGCGGGTTCGGAGACTCTTT. As protein: CALWEVRVRRLF.

This clone came up many times. A far larger clone is only one base removed, so a read error is likely. This chain uses TRGV9 with TRGJ1 or TRGJ2. Germline CDR1 is GITISATS and CDR2 is ISYDGTV (reference sequence). Trimming cost V 5 bases and J 3 bases; bases outside gene matches: 7. The CDR3 is 13 amino acids. The DNA of the CDR3 is TGTGCCTTGTGGGGAGCTTGTTATTATAAGAAACTCTTT. Protein sequence: CALWGACYYKKLF.

This clone has only one observation. A read error may produce the germline difference seen at one junction end. The chain recombines TRGV2 with TRGJP1. Here the J gene came from matching the DNA to germline, since TCRdb omits it. The CDR3 runs 15 residues. The germline CDR1 and CDR2 sequences are EGSNGY and YDSYNSKV. In DNA form, the CDR3 reads TGTGCCACCTGGGACGGTGGTGCCACTGGCTGGTTCAAGATATTT. Its protein is CATWDGGATGWFKIF.

This clone was counted ten times or more. TCRdb lists the protein of a much larger clone for this DNA, which differs at residue 9, so this is likely a read error; the protein given here is translated from the DNA itself. The chain has TRGV4 and TRGJ1 or TRGJ2. Germline CDR1 is EGSTGY and CDR2 is YDSYTSSV. The CDR3 runs to 11 residues. The CDR3 protein is CATWDKYKELF. The CDR3 coding sequence is TGTGCCACCTGGGATAAGTATAAGGAACTCTTT.

This clone came up a few times. A read error likely explains why the TCRdb protein, taken from a much larger clone, differs from this DNA's translation at residue 6; the protein shown is translated from the DNA. The V gene is TRGV2, the J gene TRGJ1 or TRGJ2. From germline, CDR1 is EGSNGY and CDR2 YDSYNSKV. Trimming at V came to 2 bases and at J to 2 bases, leaving 6 bases not matched to a gene. This CDR3 comprises 14 residues. CDR3 amino acids: CATWDEFYYYKKLF. In DNA, the CDR3 is TGTGCCACCTGGGACGAATTTTATTATTATAAGAAACTCTTT.

On this clone: Only one base separates this from a far larger clonotype, so it likely reflects a read error. Other DNA sequences of this sample code for an identical CDR3. The chain links TRGV9 to TRGJP. TCRdb does not report a J gene; here it was assigned by matching the DNA to germline references. CDR1 is GITISATS, CDR2 ISYDGTV, per germline (reference sequence). This CDR3 contains 18 residues. Written as DNA, the CDR3 is TGTGCTTTGTGGGAGGATCTTACCCAAGAGTTGGGCAAAAAAATCAAGGTATTT. It codes for CALWEDLTQELGKKIKVF.

To note about this clone: This is likely an artifact of a read error, given a far larger clone one base away. Other nucleotide sequences from this sample produce the same CDR3. The chain combines TRGV9 with TRGJP. TCRdb offers no J gene call, so here the DNA was matched to germline to obtain one. CDR1 and CDR2 from the germline V gene are GITISATS and ISYDGTV (reference sequence). The CDR3 totals 19 residues. V shed 11 bases, J shed 7 bases, and the junction held 23 bases outside the gene matches. CDR3 protein: CACSGSIRGGELGKKIKVF. The DNA for the CDR3 is TGTGCCTGCAGCGGGAGTATAAGAGGAGGCGAGTTGGGCAAAAAAATCAAGGTATTT.

This clone was seen repeatedly, ten times or more. A read error is possible here, since a much larger clone lies one base away. Other DNA sequences in the same sample also yield this CDR3. The V gene is TRGV2, but the J gene lacks a call. Germline-derived CDR1 and CDR2 are EGSNGY and YDSYNSKV. The CDR3 totals 14 residues. The CDR3 bases are TGTGCCACCTGGGACGGGCGTAGTGATTGGATTAAGACGTTT. As protein: CATWDGRSDWIKTF.

There are many counts of this clone. The genes are TRGV8 and TRGJP2. The J gene, left out of TCRdb, was set here by checking the DNA against germline. Germline V gene data show CDR1 as VENAVY and CDR2 as YDSYNSRV. With V trimmed by 6 bases and J by 3 bases, 4 bases remained unmatched. The CDR3 covers 13 residues. The CDR3 sequence is CATWQRSDWIKTF. CDR3 DNA sequence: TGTGCCACCTGGCAGCGTAGTGATTGGATCAAGACGTTT.

With respect to this clone: A far larger clone is a single base away, which makes a read error likely. Within the sample, other DNA sequences also encode this same CDR3. The gene calls are TRGV4 and TRGJ1 or TRGJ2. Since TCRdb gives no J gene, matching the DNA to germline was used here to assign it. This CDR3 spans 13 amino acids. The germline V gene has CDR1 EGSTGY and CDR2 YDSYTSSV. The CDR3 sequence: CATWDGRLYKKLF. CDR3 DNA: TGTGCTACCTGGGATGGGCGGCTTTATAAGAAACTCTTT.

Comments on this clone: TCRdb's listed protein matches a much larger clone and diverges from this DNA's translation at residue 4, likely through a read error; the protein shown comes from the DNA. Other nucleotide sequences from this sample produce the same CDR3. The chain combines TRGV4 with TRGJ1 or TRGJ2. The J gene, left out of TCRdb, was set here by checking the DNA against germline. The CDR3 spans 13 residues. Germline V gene sequence: CDR1 EGSTGY, CDR2 YDSYTSSV. In nucleotides, the CDR3 is TGTGCCACCCGGGATGGGGAACTTTATAAGAAACTCTTT. It encodes CATRDGELYKKLF.

This clone has at least ten counts. A far bigger clonotype differs at one base, so this is likely a read error. Other DNA sequences in this specimen translate into the identical CDR3. The chain carries TRGV4 and TRGJ1 or TRGJ2. This CDR3 contains 14 residues. After removal of 2 bases from V and 12 bases from J, the junction contained 16 bases not matched to a gene. Germline values: CDR1 EGSTGY, CDR2 YDSYTSSV. The CDR3 sequence: CATWDVEVGRRKLF. The CDR3 DNA follows: TGTGCCACCTGGGATGTGGAAGTCGGAAGGAGGAAACTCTTT.

This clone was seen repeatedly, ten times or more. TCRdb's protein and the translated DNA diverge at residue 12; the protein reported here is the translation of the DNA. V is TRGV2 and J is TRGJP1. The tail of the sequence fits TRGJP better, so the J call may be wrong. The germline V gene has CDR1 EGSNGY and CDR2 YDSYNSKV. CDR3 size: 13 residues. The CDR3 protein is CATWTTTGWFKVF. Here the CDR3 DNA reads TGTGCCACCTGGACAACCACTGGTTGGTTCAAGGTATTT.